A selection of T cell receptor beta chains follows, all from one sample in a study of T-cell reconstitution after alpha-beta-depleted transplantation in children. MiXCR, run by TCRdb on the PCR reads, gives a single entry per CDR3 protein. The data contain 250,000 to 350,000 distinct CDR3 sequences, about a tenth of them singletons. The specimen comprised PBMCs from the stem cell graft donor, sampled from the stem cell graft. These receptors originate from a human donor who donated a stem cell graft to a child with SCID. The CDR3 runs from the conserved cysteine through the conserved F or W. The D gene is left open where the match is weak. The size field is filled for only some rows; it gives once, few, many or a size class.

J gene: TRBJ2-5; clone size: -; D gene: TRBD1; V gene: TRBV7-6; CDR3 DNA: TGTGCCAGCAGCTTAGCAGAGGGGGCAGGACAAGAGACCCAGTACTTC; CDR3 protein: CASSLAEGAGQETQYF
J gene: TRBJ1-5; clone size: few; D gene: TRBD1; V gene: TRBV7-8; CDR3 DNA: TGTGCCAGCAGCCTAAGACAGGGGGGAGGCAATCAGCCCCAGCATTTT; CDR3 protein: CASSLRQGGGNQPQHF
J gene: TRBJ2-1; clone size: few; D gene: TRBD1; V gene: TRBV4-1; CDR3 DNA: TGCGCCAGCAGCCACAACCCAGGACAGGGACTTTACAATGAGCAGTTCTTC; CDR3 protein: CASSHNPGQGLYNEQFF
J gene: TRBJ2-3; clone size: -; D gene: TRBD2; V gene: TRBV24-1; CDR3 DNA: TGTGCCACCAGTGATTCTAGCGGGGGGGCCTCGGATACGCAGTATTTT; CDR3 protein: CATSDSSGGASDTQYF
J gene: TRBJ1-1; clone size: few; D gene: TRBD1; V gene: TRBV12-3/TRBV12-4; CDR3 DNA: TGTGCCAGCACCCGGACAGGGAGCACTGAAGCTTTCTTT; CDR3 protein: CASTRTGSTEAFF
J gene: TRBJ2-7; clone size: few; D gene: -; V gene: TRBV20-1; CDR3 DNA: TGCAGTGCTTTCCGGGGCCCCTACGAGCAGTACTTC; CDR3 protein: CSAFRGPYEQYF
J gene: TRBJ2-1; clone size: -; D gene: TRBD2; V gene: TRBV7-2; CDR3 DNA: TGTGCCAGCAGCTTCGGACTAGCGGGGGGCAATGAGGAGTTCTTC; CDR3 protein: CASSFGLAGGNEEFF
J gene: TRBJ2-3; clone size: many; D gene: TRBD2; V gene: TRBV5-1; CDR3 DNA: TGCGCCAGCGGGGCTAGCGGGGGATGGACAGATACGCAGTATTTT; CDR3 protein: CASGASGGWTDTQYF
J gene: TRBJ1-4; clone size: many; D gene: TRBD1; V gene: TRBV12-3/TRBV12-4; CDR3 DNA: TGTGCCAGCAGTGAGGGACAGATATATGCTGAAAAACTGTTTTTT; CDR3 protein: CASSEGQIYAEKLFF
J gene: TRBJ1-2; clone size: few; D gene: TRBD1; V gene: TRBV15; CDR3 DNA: TGTGCCACCAGCCTAGGACAGGGAAAGTATGGCTACACCTTC; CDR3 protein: CATSLGQGKYGYTF
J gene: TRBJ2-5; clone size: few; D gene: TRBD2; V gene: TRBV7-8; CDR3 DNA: TGTGCCAGCAGCCAAACAGGACTAGCGGGGTTCCAAGAGACCCAGTACTTC; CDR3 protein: CASSQTGLAGFQETQYF
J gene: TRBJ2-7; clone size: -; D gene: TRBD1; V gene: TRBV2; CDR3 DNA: TGTGCCACCGGACAGGGAGTTGACGAGCAGTACTTC; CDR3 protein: CATGQGVDEQYF
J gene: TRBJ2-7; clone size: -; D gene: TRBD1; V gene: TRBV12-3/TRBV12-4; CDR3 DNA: TGTGCCAGCAGCCCGGTGGACAGGGGACTTTCCTACGAGCAGTACTTC; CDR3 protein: CASSPVDRGLSYEQYF
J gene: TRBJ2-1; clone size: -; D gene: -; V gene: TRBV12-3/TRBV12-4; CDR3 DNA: TGTGCCAGCAGTCTCAACTTAATCTCCTACAATGAGCAGTTCTTC; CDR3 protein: CASSLNLISYNEQFF
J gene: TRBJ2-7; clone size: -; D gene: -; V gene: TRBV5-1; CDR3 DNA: TGCGCCAGCAGTCGAGAGGACTACGAGCAGTACTTC; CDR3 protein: CASSREDYEQYF
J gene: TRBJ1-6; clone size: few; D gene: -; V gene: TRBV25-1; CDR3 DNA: TGTGCCAGCCGGGACCACGGAGATCGGGTATCACCCCTCCACTTT; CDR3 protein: CASRDHGDRVSPLHF
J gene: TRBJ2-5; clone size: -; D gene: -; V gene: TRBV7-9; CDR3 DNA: TGTGCCAGCAGCCTACTAGAAGAAAGGCAAGAGACCCAGTACTTC; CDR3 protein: CASSLLEERQETQYF
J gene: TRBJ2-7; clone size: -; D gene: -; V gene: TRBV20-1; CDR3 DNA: TGCAGTGCTAGAGACAGGGGCGGCGACGAGCAGTACTTC; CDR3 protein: CSARDRGGDEQYF
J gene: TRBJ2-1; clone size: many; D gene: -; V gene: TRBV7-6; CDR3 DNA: TGTGCCAGCAGCTTAGCGGAAGGTAGCCCGTTCTTC; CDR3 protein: CASSLAEGSPFF
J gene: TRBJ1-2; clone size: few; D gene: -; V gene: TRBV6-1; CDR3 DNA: TGTGCCAGCAGTGAAGAGGGAGGGTATGGCTACACCTTC; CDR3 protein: CASSEEGGYGYTF
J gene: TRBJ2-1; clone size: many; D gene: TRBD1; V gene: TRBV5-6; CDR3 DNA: TGTGCCAGCAGCAGCACAGGGGGTATCGGCAATGAGCAGTTCTTC; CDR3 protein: CASSSTGGIGNEQFF
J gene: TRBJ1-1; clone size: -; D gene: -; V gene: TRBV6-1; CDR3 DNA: TGTGCCACCCGGATTGTCACTGAAGCTTTCTTT; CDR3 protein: CATRIVTEAFF
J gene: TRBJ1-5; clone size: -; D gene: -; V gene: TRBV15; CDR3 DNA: TGTGCCACCAGCAGAGTTGACAGATACAATCAGCCCCAGCATTTT; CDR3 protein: CATSRVDRYNQPQHF
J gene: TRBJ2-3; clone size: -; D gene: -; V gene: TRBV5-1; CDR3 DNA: TGCGCCAGCAGCTTACCCCCTGTGTATACGCAGTATTTT; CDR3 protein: CASSLPPVYTQYF
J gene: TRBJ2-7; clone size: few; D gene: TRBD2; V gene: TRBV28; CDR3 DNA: TGTGCCAGCGGCGGGACTAGCTTATACGAGCAGTACTTC; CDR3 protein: CASGGTSLYEQYF
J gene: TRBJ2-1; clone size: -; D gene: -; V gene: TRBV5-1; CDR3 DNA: TGCGCCAGCAGCTTCTTACTAGCAAGTGAGCAGTTCTTC; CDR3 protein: CASSFLLASEQFF
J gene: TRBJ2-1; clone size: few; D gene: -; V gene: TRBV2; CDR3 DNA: TGTGCCAGCAGTGAAAGTCAGCATGAGCAGTTCTTC; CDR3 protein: CASSESQHEQFF
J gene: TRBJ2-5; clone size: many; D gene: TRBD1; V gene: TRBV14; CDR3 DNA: TGTGCCAGCAGCCCTTGGACAGGGTTACAAGAGACCCAGTACTTC; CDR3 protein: CASSPWTGLQETQYF
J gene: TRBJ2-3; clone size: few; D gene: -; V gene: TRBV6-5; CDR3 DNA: TGTGCCAGCAGTTACTCTGGGACGAGAGGGACAGATACGCAGTATTTT; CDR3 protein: CASSYSGTRGTDTQYF
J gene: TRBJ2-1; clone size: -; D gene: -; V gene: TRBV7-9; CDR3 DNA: TGTGCCAGCAGCTTAGGGGTCGGGGTAATCGATGAGCAGTTCTTC; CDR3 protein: CASSLGVGVIDEQFF
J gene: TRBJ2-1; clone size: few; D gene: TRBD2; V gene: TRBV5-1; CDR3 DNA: TGCGCCAGCAGCTTGGTGGCGGTAAAGACTAGCGCAGAAGACAATGAGCAGTTCTTC; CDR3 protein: CASSLVAVKTSAEDNEQFF
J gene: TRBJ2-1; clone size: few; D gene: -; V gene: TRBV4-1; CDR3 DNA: TGCGCCAGCAGCCAAGATCACCGTGGGCAGTTCTTC; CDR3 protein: CASSQDHRGQFF
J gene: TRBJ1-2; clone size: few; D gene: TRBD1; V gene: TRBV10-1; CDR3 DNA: TGCGCCAGCAGTGCAGACAGGGCCAAGAGATATGGCTACACCTTC; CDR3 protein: CASSADRAKRYGYTF
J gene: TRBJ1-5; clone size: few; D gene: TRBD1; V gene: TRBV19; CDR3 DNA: TGTGCCAGTAGTGTGGACAGGTTCAATCAGCCCCAGCATTTT; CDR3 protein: CASSVDRFNQPQHF
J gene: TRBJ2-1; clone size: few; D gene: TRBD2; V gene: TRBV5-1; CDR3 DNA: TGCGCCAGCAGCCTAGCGGGGGGGCCGTTCAATGAGCAGTTCTTC; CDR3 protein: CASSLAGGPFNEQFF
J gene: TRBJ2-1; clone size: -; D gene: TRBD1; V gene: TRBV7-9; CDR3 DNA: TGTGCCAGCAGCGCGATGACAGGGCCCCTACCTTACAATGAGCAGTTCTTC; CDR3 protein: CASSAMTGPLPYNEQFF
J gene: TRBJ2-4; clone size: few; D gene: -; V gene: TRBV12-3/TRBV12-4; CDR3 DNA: TGTGCCAGCAGGTATACCGGGACACGGCTACGCAAAAACATTCAGTACTTC; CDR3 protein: CASRYTGTRLRKNIQYF
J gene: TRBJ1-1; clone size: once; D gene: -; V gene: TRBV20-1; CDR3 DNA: TGCAGTGCTATATTTTCCCTTGGGGGAACTGAAGCTTTCTTT; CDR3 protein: CSAIFSLGGTEAFF
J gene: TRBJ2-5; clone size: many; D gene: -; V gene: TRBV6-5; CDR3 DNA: TGTGCCAGCAGCTACCTCCAATACGGGAACTCCGAGACCCAGTACTTC; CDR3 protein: CASSYLQYGNSETQYF